This T cell receptor beta chain comes out of a study of blood T cell repertoires in COVID-19. On the study more broadly: Collection of acute and convalescent COVID-19 samples took place in the United States, Italy and Spain. Sources were T cells, B-cell-depleted T cells, or PBMCs; the material itself was cDNA or gDNA.

As processed by the authors: By means of reference gene primer amplification, nucleated cell counts were estimated. Profiling relied on immunoSEQ multiplex PCR, and the TCRdb table lists in-frame clones only, not all of them. That table supplies the V and J calls and clone size; D and trimming were determined from the DNA. The sample consists of over 200,000 clones, about 88% of them appearing once. Germline CDR1 and CDR2: SNHLY and FYNNEI. The length of the CDR3 is 13 residues. V was pared by 10 bases and J by 1 base, with 13 bases between. In this sample, this clone turned up a few times. The origin of this receptor is a woman aged 40 to 50 with acute or convalescent COVID-19. J is TRBJ1-1 and V is TRBV2; no clear D gene. The sequenced sample was peripheral blood. In DNA form, the CDR3 reads TGTGCCAACCGGAAGGGAGCGAACACTGAAGCTTTCTTT. Amino acid sequence: CANRKGANTEAFF.